Shown below are 25 T cell receptor beta chains from a single sample sequenced in a study of graft-versus-host responses after intestinal transplantation. Method: immunoSEQ multiplex PCR; TCRdb's copy keeps in-frame clones and lacks some. The repertoire includes more than 100,000 clones, approximately 96% of them detected once, and more than 3% sits in the top ten. No cognate antigen is known for these TCRs. This material consisted of unstimulated CD8+ T cells sorted from spleen or lymph node cells, taken before intestinal transplant. The source is a human donor who received an intestinal transplant.

The chain combines TRBV11-2 with TRBJ1-2, with a weak D call TRBD1 (5 bases). Germline CDR1 and CDR2: SGHAT and FQNNGV. The CDR3 runs 17 residues. The V end was cut by 4 bases, the J end by 4 bases, with 22 bases between. The CDR3 bases are TGTGCCAGCAGCTCGGGGGTTGGGTTTCAATCGATCTATGGCTACACCTTC. Amino acids: CASSSGVGFQSIYGYTF.

The V and J genes are TRBV28 and TRBJ2-7, with 12 bases lining up with TRBD2. Germline CDR1 and CDR2: MDHEN and SYDVKM. The CDR3 covers 15 residues. V was pared by 3 bases and J by 6 bases, with 6 bases of the junction left unmatched. CDR3 DNA: TGTGCCAGCAGTTTGACTAGCGGGAGATTCTCCGAGCAGTACTTC. This gives the protein CASSLTSGRFSEQYF.

The CDR3, as DNA: TGTGCCAGCAGTTTTTGGGCAGGGTCCTACGAGCAGTACTTC. This gives the protein CASSFWAGSYEQYF. The chain uses TRBV28 and TRBJ2-7; weak D call: TRBD1 (5 bases). Trimming removed 3 bases from V and 1 base from J, with 10 bases in between. This CDR3 spans 14 amino acids. Per the germline V gene, CDR1 is MDHEN and CDR2 is SYDVKM. Full variable domain (missing parts from reference TRBV28 and TRBJ2-7): DVKVTQSSRYLVKRTGEKVFLECVQDMDHENMFWYRQDPGLGLRLIYFSYDVKMKEKGDIPEGYSVSREKKERFSLILESASTNQTSMYLCASSFWAGSYEQYFGPGTRLTVT.

The chain joins TRBV11-2 to TRBJ2-1; 10 bases fit TRBD2. V lost 1 base and J lost 9; bases outside the gene matches: 6. The CDR3 is 15 amino acids. Germline V gives CDR1 SGHAT, CDR2 FQNNGV. CDR3 coding DNA: TGTGCCAGCAGCTTAGGTACTAGCGGGATCGGTGAGCAGTTCTTC. As protein: CASSLGTSGIGEQFF.

The rearrangement joins TRBV28 to TRBJ1-1; D might be TRBD1 (6 bases). The length of the CDR3 is 14 residues. From germline, CDR1 is MDHEN and CDR2 SYDVKM. V lost 5 bases and J 3 bases, leaving 13 bases between the germline ends. The CDR3 loop is CASSGDIRYTEAFF. CDR3 nucleotide sequence: TGTGCCAGCAGTGGGGACATCCGATACACTGAAGCTTTCTTT.

The chain joins TRBV27 to TRBJ2-1; 8 nucleotides line up with TRBD2. Per the germline V gene, CDR1 is MNHEY and CDR2 is SMNVEV (reference sequence). J was trimmed by 1 base and V by 6 bases; bases with no gene match: 5. The CDR3 contains 15 residues. The CDR3 DNA sequence: TGTGCCAGCAGCCCGGGGGGGTATTCCTACAATGAGCAGTTCTTC. Protein sequence: CASSPGGYSYNEQFF.

The V gene is TRBV5-6, the J gene TRBJ1-5, with D hard to call. V was clipped by 1 base and J by 3 bases, with 11 bases between them. The CDR3 contains 15 residues. Germline V gene lookup returns CDR1 SGHDT and CDR2 YYEEEE. The CDR3, as DNA: TGTGCCAGCAGCTTGCGCAGAGGGATCAATCAGCCCCAGCATTTT. It yields the protein CASSLRRGINQPQHF.

The V gene is TRBV28, the J gene TRBJ2-1; 9 bases match TRBD2. This CDR3 contains 16 residues. The V gene's germline CDR1 is MDHEN and CDR2 SYDVKM. The V gene end was trimmed by 3 bases and the J gene end by 8 bases; junction bases not matched to a gene: 11. CDR3 DNA: TGTGCCAGCAGTTTCCGGCGGGAGGGCCCTCTACATGAGCAGTTCTTC. Protein sequence: CASSFRREGPLHEQFF.

V is TRBV11-2 and J is TRBJ2-7; D gene unclear. The V gene lost 1 base and the J gene lost 1 base, with 2 bases spanning the gap. Germline CDR1 is SGHAT and CDR2 is FQNNGV. This CDR3 is 12 amino acids long. CDR3 sequence (DNA): TGTGCCAGCAGCTTAGGGTCCTACGAGCAGTACTTC. Its protein product is CASSLGSYEQYF.

The V and J genes are TRBV5-1 and TRBJ2-1; 7 bases agree with TRBD2. Per the germline V gene, CDR1 is SGHRS and CDR2 is YFSETQ. The length of the CDR3 is 13 residues. V was pared by 3 bases and J by 8 bases, with 5 bases of the junction left unmatched. The CDR3 coding sequence is TGCGCCAGCAGCTCTTTGACTAGCCATGAGCAGTTCTTC. This encodes CASSSLTSHEQFF.

The chain is built from TRBV9 and TRBJ2-7; TRBD2 might be the D (5 bases). V dropped 3 bases and J dropped 5 bases, with 18 bases sitting between them. This CDR3 has 15 residues. Germline V gene sequence: CDR1 SGDLS, CDR2 YYNGEE. The CDR3 loop reads CASSGGREGSHEQYF. CDR3 nucleotide sequence: TGTGCCAGCAGCGGTGGTCGAGAGGGTAGCCACGAGCAGTACTTC.

The rearrangement uses TRBV9 and TRBJ1-5, with D uncertain. This CDR3 is built from 14 residues. Trimming shortened V by 0 bases and J by 5 bases, and 9 bases separated the two germline ends. Per the germline V gene, CDR1 is SGDLS and CDR2 is YYNGEE. The CDR3 sequence: CASSVGASYQPQHF. The CDR3 region has the DNA TGTGCCAGCAGCGTAGGGGCATCCTATCAGCCCCAGCATTTT.

The chain is built from TRBV6-5 and TRBJ1-1; 7 nucleotides agree with TRBD1. This CDR3 has 14 amino acids. Per germline, CDR1 MNHEY and CDR2 SVGAGI. After removal of 7 bases from V and 5 bases from J, the junction contained 10 bases not matched to a gene. This CDR3 is CASTNTNRGTEAFF. The CDR3 nucleotides are TGTGCCAGCACTAACACAAACAGGGGAACTGAAGCTTTCTTT.

The chain links TRBV27 to TRBJ1-1, with D unresolved. Trimming took off 2 bases at V and 0 bases at J, with 13 bases between the two ends. Germline V gene sequence: CDR1 MNHEY, CDR2 SMNVEV (reference sequence). The length of the CDR3 is 16 residues. The CDR3 sequence is CASSLRVGRMNTEAFF. The CDR3 DNA follows: TGTGCCAGCAGTTTAAGAGTGGGCAGAATGAACACTGAAGCTTTCTTT.

This clone was observed a single time. Distinct nucleotide sequences in the sample also encode this CDR3. The rearrangement joins TRBV9 to TRBJ2-1; weak D call: TRBD2 (6 bases). Germline V CDR1 and CDR2: SGDLS, YYNGEE. Between the trimmed V and J ends, which lost 2 bases and 0 bases, there was a span of 9 bases. The CDR3 length is 15 residues. CDR3 sequence: CASSVEGGSYNEQFF. The CDR3 nucleotides are TGTGCCAGCAGCGTCGAGGGAGGCTCCTACAATGAGCAGTTCTTC.

The chain recombines TRBV12-2 with TRBJ2-1; the tabulated D call, TRBD2, remains unverified against the DNA. TRBV12-2 is flagged as a pseudogene. This CDR3 has 16 residues. The CDR3 here is CASRLSKAGVPGEQFF. Here the CDR3 DNA reads TGTGCAAGTCGCTTATCTAAGGCGGGAGTACCGGGTGAGCAGTTCTTC.

This clone was observed a single time. This sequence joins TRBV27 and TRBJ2-1, with D perhaps matching TRBD2 (6 bases). Trimming removed 5 bases from V and 8 bases from J, with 16 bases in between. Germline V gene sequence: CDR1 MNHEY, CDR2 SMNVEV (reference sequence). CDR3 length: 14 amino acids. CDR3 bases: TGTGCCAGCAGTCCGTACGGGACTGGGGATGAGCAGTTCTTC. Its translation is CASSPYGTGDEQFF.

The chain uses TRBV9 and TRBJ2-7; D perhaps matches TRBD2 (6 bases). The V and J ends lost 1 base and 0 bases respectively, with 8 bases between them. From germline, CDR1 is SGDLS and CDR2 YYNGEE. The CDR3 contains 14 residues. The CDR3 nucleotides read TGTGCCAGCAGCGTAAGCGGGCGCTCCTACGAGCAGTACTTC. As protein: CASSVSGRSYEQYF. The full variable domain, its missing parts supplied by reference TRBV9 and TRBJ2-7, is DSGVTQTPKHLITATGQRVTLRCSPRSGDLSVYWYQQSLDQGLQFLIQYYNGEERAKGNILERFSAQQFPDLHSELNLSSLELGDSALYFCASSVSGRSYEQYFGPGTRLTVT.

The genes are TRBV4-1 and TRBJ2-4, with TRBD1 matching 8 bases. The V and J ends lost 2 bases and 6 bases, in that order; junction bases with no gene match: 15. Germline V CDR1 and CDR2: MGHRA, YSYEKL. The CDR3 extends over 18 amino acids. The chain's CDR3 is CASSQFFRFGQGRNIQYF. In DNA, the CDR3 is TGCGCCAGCAGCCAATTTTTTCGGTTCGGACAGGGAAGAAACATTCAGTACTTC.

The genes are TRBV25-1 and TRBJ2-3, with 13 bases fitting TRBD2. The V and J ends lost 2 bases and 4 bases, in that order; junction bases with no gene match: 3. The CDR3 extends over 16 amino acids. Looked up from germline, CDR1 is MGHDK and CDR2 is SYGVNS. The CDR3 nucleotides are TGTGCCAGCAGTGAACCGGGACTAGCGGGATCAGATACGCAGTATTTT. It specifies CASSEPGLAGSDTQYF.

V and J are TRBV5-4 and TRBJ2-7; D is uncertain. V was cut by 2 bases and J by 2 bases, with 5 bases left in between. The CDR3 length is 12 residues. Per the germline V gene, CDR1 is SGHNT and CDR2 is YYREEE (reference sequence). DNA of the CDR3: TGTGCCAGCAGCTTCGACGCCTACGAGCAGTACTTC. Translated: CASSFDAYEQYF.

The chain uses TRBV4-1 and TRBJ2-5; no firm D call. The last part of the DNA fits TRBJ2-7 better; the J call may be wrong. CDR3 length: 11 residues. Looked up from germline, CDR1 is MGHRA and CDR2 is YSYEKL. CDR3 DNA: TGCGCCATTCCGACGGGTTACGAGCAGTACTTC. Residues: CAIPTGYEQYF.

V gene TRBV2 combines with J gene TRBJ2-3; a weak D match, TRBD1 (5 bases). Trimming removed 11 bases at V and 4 bases at J, with 16 bases between. Germline-derived CDR1 and CDR2 are SNHLY and FYNNEI. The CDR3 totals 13 residues. Here the CDR3 reads CAPGRSRADTQYF. The CDR3 bases are TGTGCCCCAGGACGGTCCAGGGCAGATACGCAGTATTTT.

The genes are TRBV27 and TRBJ2-7; the D is unclear. CDR3 length: 13 residues. CDR1 and CDR2 from the germline V gene are MNHEY and SMNVEV (reference sequence). Trimming shortened V by 6 bases and J by 7 bases, and 16 bases separated the two germline ends. The CDR3 nucleotides are TGTGCCAGCAGCCCCCAGGCGGATTCGGAGCAGTACTTC. Its translation is CASSPQADSEQYF.

The rearrangement uses TRBV15 and TRBJ2-7; 9 bases agree with TRBD2. CDR1 and CDR2 from the germline V gene are LNHNV and YYDKDF (reference sequence). The CDR3 extends over 16 amino acids. J was trimmed by 5 bases and V by 4 bases; bases with no gene match: 12. The CDR3 DNA follows: TGTGCCACCAGCATCGACTCGGGTAGCGGGAGCCACGAGCAGTACTTC. Encoded protein: CATSIDSGSGSHEQYF.